A selection of T cell receptor beta chains follows, all from one sample in a study of blood T cell repertoires in COVID-19. TCRdb's table, derived via immunoSEQ multiplex PCR, lists solely in-frame clones and lacks some. The table includes about 220,000 clones, about 80% detected once. The sequenced sample consisted of PBMCs or T cells enriched from blood (not recorded which). The receptors derive from a woman in her forties or fifties who had been exposed to COVID-19. The CDR3 runs from the conserved cysteine through the conserved F or W. D genes are given only for firm matches. The size field is filled for only some rows; it gives once, few, many or a size class.

V: TRBV2; size: -; J: TRBJ1-6; D: -; CDR3: CASKSGTINSPLHF; DNA: TGTGCCAGCAAGAGCGGGACGATTAATTCACCCCTCCACTTT
V: TRBV7-3; size: few; J: TRBJ1-1; D: -; CDR3: CASSPDTSRRSEAFF; DNA: TGTGCCAGCAGCCCGGATACATCTAGGCGGAGTGAAGCTTTCTTT
V: TRBV5-4; size: -; J: TRBJ2-3; D: TRBD1; CDR3: CASRGDRTLDTQYF; DNA: TGTGCCAGCAGGGGGGACAGGACCTTAGATACGCAGTATTTT
V: TRBV10-3; size: -; J: TRBJ1-2; D: -; CDR3: CAISEAGNYGYTF; DNA: TGTGCCATCAGTGAGGCAGGGAACTATGGCTACACCTTC
V: TRBV29-1; size: -; J: TRBJ2-1; D: -; CDR3: CSVQRRGPYNEQFF; DNA: TGCAGCGTCCAACGGAGGGGACCCTACAATGAGCAGTTCTTC
V: TRBV9; size: -; J: TRBJ1-1; D: -; CDR3: CASSPSRITEAFF; DNA: TGTGCCAGCAGCCCGTCGAGGATCACTGAAGCTTTCTTT
V: TRBV6-5; size: -; J: TRBJ1-2; D: -; CDR3: CASSTNSDTYGYTF; DNA: TGTGCCAGCAGCACCAATTCTGACACCTATGGCTACACCTTC
V: TRBV28; size: -; J: TRBJ1-1; D: TRBD1; CDR3: CASRPGGYTEAFF; DNA: TGTGCCAGCAGACCAGGGGGTTACACTGAAGCTTTCTTT
V: TRBV6-5; size: many; J: TRBJ1-1; D: -; CDR3: CASSLDRLSEAFF; DNA: TGTGCCAGCTCCCTAGACCGGCTTTCTGAAGCTTTCTTT
V: TRBV5-1; size: -; J: TRBJ2-2; D: TRBD2; CDR3: CASSRTSGGSNTGELFF; DNA: TGCGCCAGCAGCCGGACTAGCGGGGGGTCGAACACCGGGGAGCTGTTTTTT
V: TRBV6-5; size: -; J: TRBJ1-6; D: -; CDR3: CASSRGGQINSPLHF; DNA: TGTGCCAGCAGCCGGGGTGGACAGATTAATTCACCCCTCCACTTT
V: TRBV20-1; size: -; J: TRBJ1-3; D: TRBD1; CDR3: CSASPTGTEWNTIYF; DNA: TGCAGTGCTAGTCCGACAGGGACTGAGTGGAACACCATATATTTT
V: TRBV28; size: few; J: TRBJ1-1; D: -; CDR3: CASINDQGGGTEAFF; DNA: TGTGCCAGCATCAACGACCAGGGCGGAGGGACTGAAGCTTTCTTT
V: TRBV5-6; size: -; J: TRBJ2-7; D: TRBD1; CDR3: CASSKSGQGSSYEQYF; DNA: TGTGCCAGCAGCAAATCGGGACAGGGGAGCTCCTACGAGCAGTACTTC
V: TRBV6-6; size: -; J: TRBJ2-5; D: TRBD1; CDR3: CASTQTGAGETQYF; DNA: TGTGCCAGCACCCAGACAGGGGCGGGAGAGACCCAGTACTTC
V: TRBV5-1; size: -; J: TRBJ1-1; D: -; CDR3: CASSLMTVNTEAFF; DNA: TGCGCCAGCAGCTTGATGACAGTGAACACTGAAGCTTTCTTT